The following is a TCR beta chain sequence with its context. Per the original data handling: Estimated nucleated cell counts came from reference gene primer amplification. Only in-frame clones appear in the TCRdb table, and some are missing; sequencing was by immunoSEQ multiplex PCR. The V and J calls and the clone size are those of that table, but D and trimming were determined from the DNA. Found here are more than 400,000 clones, around 87% of them singletons; the top ten hold about 0.7%. The sample is drawn from a study of blood T cell repertoires in COVID-19. Study as a whole: Sources were T cells, B-cell-depleted T cells, or PBMCs; the material itself was cDNA or gDNA.

With 1 base clipped from V and 0 bases from J, the junction kept 12 bases outside the gene matches. Germline V gene sequence: CDR1 MRHNA, CDR2 SNTAGT. This CDR3 region has 19 residues. This study enrolled people aged 18 to 89 from about two dozen US geographic areas. Cohort 3 donors were reported recovered after two negative PCRs, clearance, or symptom resolution. The sequenced sample consisted of PBMCs or T cells enriched from blood (not recorded which). The sequence came from a woman younger than 30 who had recovered from COVID-19. This sequence joins TRBV6-4 and TRBJ1-1, with TRBD1 matching over 9 bases. The CDR3: CASSDLEGGQGVVNTEAFF. The CDR3, as DNA: TGTGCCAGCAGTGACTTAGAGGGGGGACAGGGCGTCGTGAACACTGAAGCTTTCTTT.